One sample yielded the 10 T cell receptor beta chains listed below, sequenced in a study of blood T cell repertoires in COVID-19. Sequencing used immunoSEQ multiplex PCR; TCRdb keeps in-frame clones, though not all of them. Of roughly 350,000 clones in the sample, less than 85% were seen once. Sequenced material: peripheral blood. These receptors all stem from a woman aged 18 to 35 with acute or convalescent COVID-19.

This clone was observed once. The rearrangement links TRBV19 to TRBJ1-5, with D tentatively TRBD1 (6 bases). V was shortened by 3 bases and J by 7 bases, with 16 bases between the two germline ends. CDR3 size: 15 residues. Germline CDR1 reads LNHDA; CDR2 reads SQIVND (reference sequence). CDR3 amino acids: CASSMYRDNGQPQHF. Here the CDR3 DNA reads TGTGCCAGTAGTATGTACAGGGATAATGGACAGCCCCAGCATTTT.

The gene calls are TRBV13 and TRBJ2-1; D gene ambiguous. This CDR3 is 15 amino acids long. Germline V CDR1 and CDR2: PRHDT, FYEKMQ (reference sequence). V lost 5 bases and J 10 bases, leaving 21 bases between the germline ends. The chain's CDR3 is CASSPSPTPPEEQFF. Written as DNA, the CDR3 is TGTGCCAGCAGCCCTTCGCCCACCCCCCCTGAGGAGCAGTTCTTC.

The rearrangement uses TRBV7-9 and TRBJ1-2; TRBD1 matches at 8 bases. V dropped 2 bases and J dropped 0; count of bases not matched to a gene: 14. This CDR3 has 19 amino acids. Looked up from germline, CDR1 is SEHNR and CDR2 is FQNEAQ (reference sequence). The CDR3 coding sequence is TGTGCCAGCAGCTTAAGGGCCCGACAGGGGTCTACATCTAACTATGGCTACACCTTC. Translated: CASSLRARQGSTSNYGYTF.

The gene calls are TRBV11-2 and TRBJ1-5, with D unclear. Per the germline V gene, CDR1 is SGHAT and CDR2 is FQNNGV. The V end was cut by 0 bases, the J end by 4 bases, with 13 bases between. This CDR3 contains 16 residues. The CDR3 coding sequence is TGTGCCAGCAGCTTAGATTATACGGGAGAGAATCAGCCCCAGCATTTT. This gives the protein CASSLDYTGENQPQHF. The full variable domain, completed using reference TRBV11-2 and TRBJ1-5, is EAGVAQSPRYKIIEKRQSVAFWCNPISGHATLYWYQQILGQGPKLLIQFQNNGVVDDSQLPKDRFSAERLKGVDSTLKIQPAKLEDSAVYLCASSLDYTGENQPQHFGDGTRLSIL.

The V call is TRBV7-9, the J call TRBJ2-5, with 11 bases matching TRBD1. This CDR3 comprises 16 residues. Germline V gene sequence: CDR1 SEHNR, CDR2 FQNEAQ (reference sequence). V trimming: 7 bases; J trimming: 1 base; junction bases outside the gene matches: 8. CDR3 protein: CASKSGTGGVQETQYF. In DNA form, the CDR3 reads TGTGCCAGCAAGAGCGGGACAGGGGGAGTCCAAGAGACCCAGTACTTC.

The J gene is TRBJ1-1, the V gene TRBV5-6; TRBD1 agrees at 8 bases. The CDR3 totals 17 residues. In germline, CDR1 is SGHDT, CDR2 YYEEEE. The V gene end was trimmed by 0 bases and the J gene end by 6 bases; junction bases not matched to a gene: 13. The CDR3 reads CASSLALGQGVTSEAFF. In DNA, the CDR3 is TGTGCCAGCAGCTTGGCTCTAGGACAGGGTGTCACCTCTGAAGCTTTCTTT.

The chain couples TRBV2 to TRBJ1-3; tentative D call: TRBD1 (5 bases). The V end lost 3 bases, the J end lost 4 bases, and 10 bases lay between the germline ends. The CDR3 runs 14 residues. From germline, CDR1 is SNHLY and CDR2 FYNNEI. The DNA of the CDR3 is TGTGCCAGCAGTGATGCAGGGTTCGGAAACACCATATATTTT. It is translated as CASSDAGFGNTIYF.

The rearrangement joins TRBV6-6 to TRBJ2-5; D not resolved. V shed 7 bases and J shed 1 base, with 13 bases lying between them. The CDR3 runs 14 residues. CDR1 MNHNY and CDR2 SVGAGI come from the germline V gene (reference sequence). DNA of the CDR3: TGTGCCAGCAAGAGCGTCGGGTTCCAAGAGACCCAGTACTTC. Translation gives CASKSVGFQETQYF.

V and J are TRBV2 and TRBJ1-5; 10 positions match TRBD1. V shed 6 bases, J shed 3 bases, and the junction held 2 bases outside the gene matches. There are 14 residues in the CDR3. Germline CDR1 is SNHLY and CDR2 is FYNNEI. The DNA of the CDR3 is TGTGCCAGCAGGGGGACAGGGGCCAATCAGCCCCAGCATTTT. It yields the protein CASRGTGANQPQHF.

The chain uses TRBV3-1 (or the pseudogene TRBV3-2) and TRBJ2-1; the match to TRBD2 covers 9 bases. V trimming: 3 bases; J trimming: 5 bases; junction bases outside the gene matches: 5. CDR3 length: 15 amino acids. CDR1 and CDR2 from the germline V gene are LGHDT and YNNKEL (reference sequence). CDR3 loop: CASSHGGRENNEQFF. In DNA, the CDR3 is TGTGCCAGCAGCCACGGCGGGAGGGAAAACAATGAGCAGTTCTTC.